The sequence of this T cell receptor beta chain was determined in a study of T cells in Graves' hyperthyroidism and ophthalmopathy. Using RNA transcripts as the source, TCR beta CDR3 regions were amplified. HTBI primers were the set used in a first-round RT-PCR of the TCR CDR3. TCRdb reanalysed the multiplex PCR reads using MiXCR and keeps one entry per CDR3 protein. The data contain about 640,000 distinct CDR3 sequences, around 20% of them singletons. In its sample, this clonotype was seen a few times. Antigen unknown. This may be a read error: a much more frequent sequence differs by one nucleotide. Study-level findings and limits: Separation of ophthalmopathy from stable hyperthyroidism was achieved by a 13 V-J model.

Clinical symptoms, serum thyroxine and TRAb, thyroid ultrasound and orbital computed tomography together formed the diagnostic basis. V lost 0 bases and J 6 bases, leaving 3 bases between the germline ends. Germline V gene lookup returns CDR1 LGHDT and CDR2 YNNKEL (reference sequence). CDR3 length: 11 amino acids. The rearrangement joins TRBV3-1 to TRBJ2-7; D remains unclear. This TCR was recovered from a man aged 30 to 39 with Graves' ophthalmopathy. Sequenced material: blood. The CDR3 here is CASSQDFEQYF. As DNA, the CDR3 is TGTGCCAGCAGCCAAGATTTCGAGCAGTACTTC.